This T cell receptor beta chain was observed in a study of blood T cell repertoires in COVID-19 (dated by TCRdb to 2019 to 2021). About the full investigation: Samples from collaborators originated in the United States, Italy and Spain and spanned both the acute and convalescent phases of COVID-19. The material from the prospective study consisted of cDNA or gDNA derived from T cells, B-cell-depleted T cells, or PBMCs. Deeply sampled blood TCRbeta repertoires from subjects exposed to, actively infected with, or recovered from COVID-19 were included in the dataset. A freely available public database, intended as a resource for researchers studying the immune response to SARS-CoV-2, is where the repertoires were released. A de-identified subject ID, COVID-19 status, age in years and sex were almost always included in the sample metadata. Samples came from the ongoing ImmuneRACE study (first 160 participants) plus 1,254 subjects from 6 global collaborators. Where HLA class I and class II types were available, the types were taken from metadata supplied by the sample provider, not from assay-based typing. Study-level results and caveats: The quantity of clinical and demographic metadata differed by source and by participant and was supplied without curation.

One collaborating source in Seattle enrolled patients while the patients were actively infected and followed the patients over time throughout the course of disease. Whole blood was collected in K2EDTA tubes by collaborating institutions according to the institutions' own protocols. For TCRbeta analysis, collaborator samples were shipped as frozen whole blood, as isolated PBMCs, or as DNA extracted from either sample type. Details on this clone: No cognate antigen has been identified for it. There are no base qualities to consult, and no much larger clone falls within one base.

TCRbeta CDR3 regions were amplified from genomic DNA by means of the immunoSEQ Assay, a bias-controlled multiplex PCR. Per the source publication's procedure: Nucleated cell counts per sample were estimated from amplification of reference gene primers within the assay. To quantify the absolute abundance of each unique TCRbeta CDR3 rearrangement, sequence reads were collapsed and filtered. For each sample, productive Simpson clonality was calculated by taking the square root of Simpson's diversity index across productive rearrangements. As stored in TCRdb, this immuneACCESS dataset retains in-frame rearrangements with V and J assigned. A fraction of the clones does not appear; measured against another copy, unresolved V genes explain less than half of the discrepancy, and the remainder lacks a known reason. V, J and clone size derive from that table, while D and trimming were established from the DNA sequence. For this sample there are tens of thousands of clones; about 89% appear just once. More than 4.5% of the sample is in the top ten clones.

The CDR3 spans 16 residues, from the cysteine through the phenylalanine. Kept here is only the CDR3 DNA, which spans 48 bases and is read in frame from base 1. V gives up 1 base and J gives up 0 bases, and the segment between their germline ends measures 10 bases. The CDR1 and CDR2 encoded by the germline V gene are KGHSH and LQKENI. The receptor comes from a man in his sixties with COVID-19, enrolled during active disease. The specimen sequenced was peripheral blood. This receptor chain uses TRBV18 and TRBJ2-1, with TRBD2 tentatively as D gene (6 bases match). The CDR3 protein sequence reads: CASSPLRGSSYNEQFF. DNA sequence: TGTGCCAGCTCACCACTACGGGGGAGCTCCTACAATGAGCAGTTCTTC.